These 15 T cell receptor beta chains were all obtained from the same sample, sequenced in a study of T cells in localized non-small cell lung cancer. The method was immunoSEQ multiplex PCR; TCRdb's version includes in-frame clones alone and lacks a portion of them. Seen here are 15,000 or so clones, around 87% observed once, and the top ten hold roughly 27%. The source was peripheral blood mononuclear cells, collected before any cancer treatment. The receptors come from a male donor at least 60 years old with stage II lung adenocarcinoma.

This clone was picked up one time. The chain links TRBV6-6 to TRBJ2-5; D is unresolved. The CDR3 totals 12 residues. CDR1 is MNHNY, CDR2 SVGAGI, per germline (reference sequence). V gave up 5 bases and J gave up 5 bases, with 9 bases separating them. CDR3 DNA: TGTGCCAGCAGTGAGGAAGGGGAGACCCAGTACTTC. It is translated as CASSEEGETQYF.

J is TRBJ1-1 and V is TRBV6-5; unclear D gene. V dropped 7 bases and J dropped 6 bases, with 15 bases sitting between them. This CDR3 is 13 amino acids long. From germline, CDR1 is MNHEY and CDR2 SVGAGI. The CDR3 sequence is CASKNTGPSEAFF. DNA for the CDR3: TGTGCCAGCAAGAACACGGGTCCCTCTGAAGCTTTCTTT.

The rearrangement uses TRBV27 and TRBJ2-2, with no clear D. Germline loops: CDR1 MNHEY, CDR2 SMNVEV (reference sequence). Trimming shortened V by 9 bases and J by 4 bases, and 9 bases separated the two germline ends. This CDR3 has 12 amino acids. The CDR3 here is CASQPTTGELFF. The CDR3 coding sequence is TGTGCCAGTCAACCCACCACCGGGGAGCTGTTTTTT.

V is TRBV12-2 and J is TRBJ2-7; TRBD2 is the table's D call and was not checked against the DNA. TRBV12-2 is a pseudogene locus. There are 13 residues in the CDR3. CDR3 loop: CASRLKRSYEQYF. CDR3 nucleotide sequence: TGTGCAAGTCGCCTAAAACGGAGCTACGAGCAGTACTTC.

The chain couples TRBV19 to TRBJ2-1; maybe TRBD1 (6 bases). The V gene lost 0 bases and the J gene lost 9 bases, with 12 bases spanning the gap. The CDR3 runs to 14 residues. Germline CDR1 reads LNHDA; CDR2 reads SQIVND (reference sequence). The CDR3 DNA is TGTGCCAGTAGTATAGATCTTACAGGGCGTGAGCAGTTCTTC. Its protein is CASSIDLTGREQFF. Drawing the rest from reference TRBV19 and TRBJ2-1, the complete variable domain is DGGITQSPKYLFRKEGQNVTLSCEQNLNHDAMYWYRQDPGQGLRLIYYSQIVNDFQKGDIAEGYSVSREKKESFPLTVTSAQKNPTAFYLCASSIDLTGREQFFGPGTRLTVL.

The chain combines TRBV9 with TRBJ2-3, with D possibly TRBD1 on 6 matching bases. The V and J ends lost 3 bases and 2 bases respectively, with 16 bases between them. CDR3 length: 16 residues. The germline gives CDR1 SGDLS, CDR2 YYNGEE. For the CDR3, the DNA is TGTGCCAGCAGCGCTAAGAGGACAGACACCACAGATACGCAGTATTTT. As protein: CASSAKRTDTTDTQYF.

This clone appeared a single time. The V and J genes are TRBV9 and TRBJ2-7; 9 bases line up with TRBD2. J gave up 3 bases and V 7 bases, and 14 bases lay outside the gene matches. The CDR3 consists of 16 residues. CDR1 SGDLS and CDR2 YYNGEE come from the germline V gene. CDR3 nucleotides: TGTGCCAGCGTAAGGATGGGTAGCGGGAGTTTCTACGAGCAGTACTTC. It codes for CASVRMGSGSFYEQYF.

The chain combines TRBV29-1 with TRBJ1-1; D unclear. The CDR3 runs 13 residues. CDR1 and CDR2 from the germline V gene are SQVTM and ANQGSEA. The germline V and J ends were trimmed by 3 bases and 2 bases, with 10 bases remaining between them. CDR3 coding DNA: TGCAGCGTTGACGGGGTCATTAACACTGAAGCTTTCTTT. Its protein is CSVDGVINTEAFF.

The chain recombines TRBV5-5 with TRBJ2-7; the match to TRBD1 covers 11 bases. The ends lost 0 bases at V and 0 bases at J; junction bases unmatched: 2. This CDR3 comprises 16 residues. Germline CDR1 is SGHKS and CDR2 is YYEKEE (reference sequence). The CDR3 nucleotides read TGTGCCAGCAGCTTGGAAGGGACAGGGGGCTCCTACGAGCAGTACTTC. The encoded protein is CASSLEGTGGSYEQYF. The full variable domain, with the rest looked up from reference TRBV5-5 and TRBJ2-7, is DAGVTQSPTHLIKTRGQQVTLRCSPISGHKSVSWYQQVLGQGPQFIFQYYEKEERGRGNFPDRFSARQFPNYSSELNVNALLLGDSALYLCASSLEGTGGSYEQYFGPGTRLTVT.

The chain uses TRBV6-5 and TRBJ2-1, with 7 bases identical to TRBD2. CDR3 length: 13 amino acids. Looked up from germline, CDR1 is MNHEY and CDR2 is SVGAGI. V shed 6 bases and J 4 bases; nucleotides not matched to a gene: 3. In DNA form, the CDR3 reads TGTGCCAGCAGGGAAGCGGGGTACAATGAGCAGTTCTTC. This encodes CASREAGYNEQFF.

The chain is built from TRBV7-3 and TRBJ2-5; D is ambiguous. The CDR3 runs 14 residues. The V gene lost 5 bases and the J gene lost 3 bases, with 13 bases spanning the gap. The germline V gene encodes CDR1 SGHTA and CDR2 FQGTGA. The CDR3 sequence is CASSPGGIKETQYF. Here the CDR3 DNA reads TGTGCCAGCAGCCCCGGTGGGATTAAAGAGACCCAGTACTTC.

This chain uses TRBV18 with TRBJ2-2, with D maybe TRBD1 (5 bases). The ends were cut back, 2 bases at V and 4 bases at J, with 8 bases in the middle. CDR1 is KGHSH and CDR2 is LQKENI in the germline V gene. The CDR3 runs to 14 residues. The CDR3 nucleotides are TGTGCCAGCTCACCAAAGGGGCTCACCGGGGAGCTGTTTTTT. This gives the protein CASSPKGLTGELFF.

The rearrangement joins TRBV27 to TRBJ2-2; 7 positions agree with TRBD1. This CDR3 is 14 amino acids long. From germline, CDR1 is MNHEY and CDR2 SMNVEV (reference sequence). Trimming cost V 6 bases and J 5 bases; bases outside gene matches: 6. As DNA, the CDR3 is TGTGCCAGCAGGCTCGGGACAGTGACCGGGGAGCTGTTTTTT. Protein product: CASRLGTVTGELFF.

This clone was seen only once. The chain has TRBV28 and TRBJ1-2; TRBD1 might be the D (5 bases). This CDR3 has 11 residues. Trimming stripped 2 bases from V and 8 bases from J, with 6 bases between. From germline, CDR1 is MDHEN and CDR2 SYDVKM. The CDR3 DNA sequence: TGTGCCAGCAGTTTAAGGGGCGGCTACACCTTC. Its translation is CASSLRGGYTF.

This chain uses TRBV5-4 with TRBJ2-3; possible D gene TRBD2, 5 bases. Germline lookup yields CDR1 SGHNT and CDR2 YYREEE (reference sequence). The V gene lost 3 bases and the J gene lost 0 bases, with 11 bases spanning the gap. The CDR3 length is 15 residues. The CDR3 nucleotides are TGTGCCAGCAGCTCGTGGACTTCTAGCACAGATACGCAGTATTTT. This encodes CASSSWTSSTDTQYF.